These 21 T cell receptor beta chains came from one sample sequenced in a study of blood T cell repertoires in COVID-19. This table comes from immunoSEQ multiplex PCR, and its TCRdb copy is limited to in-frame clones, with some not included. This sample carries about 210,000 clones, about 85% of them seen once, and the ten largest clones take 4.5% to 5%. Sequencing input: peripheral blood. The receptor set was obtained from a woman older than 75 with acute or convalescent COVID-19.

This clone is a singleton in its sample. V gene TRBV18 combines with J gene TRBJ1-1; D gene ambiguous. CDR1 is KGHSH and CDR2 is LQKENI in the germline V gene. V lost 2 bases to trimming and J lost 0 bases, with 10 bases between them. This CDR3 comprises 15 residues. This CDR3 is CASSPEVSLNTEAFF. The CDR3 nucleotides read TGTGCCAGCTCACCAGAGGTGTCACTGAACACTGAAGCTTTCTTT. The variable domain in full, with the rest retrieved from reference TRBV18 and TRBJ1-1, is NAGVMQNPRHLVRRRGQEARLRCSPMKGHSHVYWYRQLPEEGLKFMVYLQKENIIDESGMPKERFSAEFPKEGPSILRIQQVVRGDSAAYFCASSPEVSLNTEAFFGQGTRLTVV.

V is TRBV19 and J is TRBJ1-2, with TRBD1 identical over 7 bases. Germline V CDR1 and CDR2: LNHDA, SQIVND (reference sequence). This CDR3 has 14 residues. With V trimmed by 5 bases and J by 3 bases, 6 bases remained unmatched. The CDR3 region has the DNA TGTGCCAGTAGTCGGACGACAGGGTACTATGGCTACACCTTC. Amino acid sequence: CASSRTTGYYGYTF.

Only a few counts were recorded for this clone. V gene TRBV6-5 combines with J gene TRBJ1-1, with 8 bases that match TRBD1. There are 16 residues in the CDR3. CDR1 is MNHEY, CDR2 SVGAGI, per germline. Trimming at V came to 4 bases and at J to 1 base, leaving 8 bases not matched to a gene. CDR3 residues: CASSSLPGQGNTEAFF. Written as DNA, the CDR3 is TGTGCCAGCAGTTCCTTACCTGGACAGGGGAACACTGAAGCTTTCTTT.

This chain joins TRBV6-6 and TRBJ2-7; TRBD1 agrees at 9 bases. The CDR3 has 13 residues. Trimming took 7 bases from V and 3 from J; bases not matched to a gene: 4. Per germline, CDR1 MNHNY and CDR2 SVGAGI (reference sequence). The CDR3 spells CASTQTGGYEQYF. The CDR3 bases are TGTGCCAGCACCCAGACAGGGGGCTACGAGCAGTACTTC.

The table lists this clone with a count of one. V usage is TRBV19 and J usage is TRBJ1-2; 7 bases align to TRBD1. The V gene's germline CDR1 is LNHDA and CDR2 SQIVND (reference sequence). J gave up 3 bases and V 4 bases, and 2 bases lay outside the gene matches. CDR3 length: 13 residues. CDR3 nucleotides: TGTGCCAGTAGTACGGGACAGTACTATGGCTACACCTTC. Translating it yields CASSTGQYYGYTF.

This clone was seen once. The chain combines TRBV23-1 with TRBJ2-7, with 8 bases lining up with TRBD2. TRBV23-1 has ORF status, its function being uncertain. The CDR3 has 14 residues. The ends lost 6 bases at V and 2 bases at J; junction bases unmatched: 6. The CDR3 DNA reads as TGCGCCAGCAGCCCCGGGGGGGCCCCCTACGAGCAGTACTTC. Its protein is CASSPGGAPYEQYF.

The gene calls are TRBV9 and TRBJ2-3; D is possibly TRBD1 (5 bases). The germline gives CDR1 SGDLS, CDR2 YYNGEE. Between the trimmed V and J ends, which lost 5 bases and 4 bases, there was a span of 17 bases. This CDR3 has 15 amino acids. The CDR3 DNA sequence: TGTGCCAGCAGTATCGTTGGGGCCCCGGCAGATACGCAGTATTTT. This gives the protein CASSIVGAPADTQYF.

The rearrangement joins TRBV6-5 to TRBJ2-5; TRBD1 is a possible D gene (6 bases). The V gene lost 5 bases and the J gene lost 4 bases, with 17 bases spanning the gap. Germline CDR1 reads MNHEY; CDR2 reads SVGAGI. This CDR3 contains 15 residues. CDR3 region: CASSPIGTKAETQYF. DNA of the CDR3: TGTGCCAGCAGTCCTATCGGGACAAAGGCAGAGACCCAGTACTTC.

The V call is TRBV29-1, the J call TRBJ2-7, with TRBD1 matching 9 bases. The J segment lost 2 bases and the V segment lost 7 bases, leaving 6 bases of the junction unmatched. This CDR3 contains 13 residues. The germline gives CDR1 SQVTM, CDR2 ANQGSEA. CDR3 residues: CSAARDRAYEQYF. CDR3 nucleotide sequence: TGCAGCGCCGCCCGGGACAGGGCCTACGAGCAGTACTTC.

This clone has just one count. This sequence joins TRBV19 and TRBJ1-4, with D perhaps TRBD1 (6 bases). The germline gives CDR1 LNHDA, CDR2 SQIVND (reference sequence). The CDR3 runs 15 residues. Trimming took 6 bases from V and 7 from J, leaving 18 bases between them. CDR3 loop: CASSALGGLPEKLFF. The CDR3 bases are TGTGCCAGTAGCGCTCTCGGGGGGCTCCCTGAAAAACTGTTTTTT. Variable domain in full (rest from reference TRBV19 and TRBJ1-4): DGGITQSPKYLFRKEGQNVTLSCEQNLNHDAMYWYRQDPGQGLRLIYYSQIVNDFQKGDIAEGYSVSREKKESFPLTVTSAQKNPTAFYLCASSALGGLPEKLFFGSGTQLSVL.

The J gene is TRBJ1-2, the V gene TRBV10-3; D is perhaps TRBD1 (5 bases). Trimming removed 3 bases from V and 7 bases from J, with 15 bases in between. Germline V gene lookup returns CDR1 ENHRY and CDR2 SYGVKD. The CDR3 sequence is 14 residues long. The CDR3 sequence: CAISEWGPPFGYTF. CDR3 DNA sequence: TGTGCCATCAGTGAATGGGGCCCCCCATTTGGCTACACCTTC.

The CDR3 loop reads CASSEVGLTGSNQPQHF. The DNA of the CDR3 is TGTGCCAGCAGTGAAGTCGGCCTAACAGGGAGCAATCAGCCCCAGCATTTT. The chain uses TRBV6-1 and TRBJ1-5; possible D gene TRBD1, 6 bases. The V end lost 1 base, the J end lost 1 base, and 14 bases lay between the germline ends. CDR1 is MNHNS and CDR2 is SASEGT in the germline V gene. CDR3 length: 17 amino acids.

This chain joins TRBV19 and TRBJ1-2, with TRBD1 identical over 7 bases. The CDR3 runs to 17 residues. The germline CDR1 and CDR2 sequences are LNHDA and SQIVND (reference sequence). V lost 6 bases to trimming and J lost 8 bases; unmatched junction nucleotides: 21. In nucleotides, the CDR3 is TGTGCCAGTAGCCCCGCACAGCTGAGACAGGGACCTGGGGGCTACACCTTC. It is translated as CASSPAQLRQGPGGYTF.

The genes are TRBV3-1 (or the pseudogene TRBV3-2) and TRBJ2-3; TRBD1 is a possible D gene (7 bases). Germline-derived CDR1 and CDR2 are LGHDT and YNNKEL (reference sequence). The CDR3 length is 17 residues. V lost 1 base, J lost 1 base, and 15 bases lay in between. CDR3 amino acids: CASSQGSTGEGTDTQYF. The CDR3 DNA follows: TGTGCCAGCAGCCAAGGGTCAACAGGGGAGGGCACAGATACGCAGTATTTT.

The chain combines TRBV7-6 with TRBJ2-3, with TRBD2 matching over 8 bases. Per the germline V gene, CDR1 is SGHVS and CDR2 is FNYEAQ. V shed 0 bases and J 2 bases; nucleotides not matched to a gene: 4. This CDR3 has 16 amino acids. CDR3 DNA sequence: TGTGCCAGCAGCTTAGCGGGCGGGGGGCCCACAGATACGCAGTATTTT. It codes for CASSLAGGGPTDTQYF.

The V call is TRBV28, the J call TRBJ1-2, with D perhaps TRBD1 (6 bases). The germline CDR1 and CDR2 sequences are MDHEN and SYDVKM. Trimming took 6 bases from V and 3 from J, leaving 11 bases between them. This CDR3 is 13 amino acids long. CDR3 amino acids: CASRVRGYYGYTF. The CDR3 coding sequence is TGTGCCAGCAGGGTCAGGGGTTACTATGGCTACACCTTC.

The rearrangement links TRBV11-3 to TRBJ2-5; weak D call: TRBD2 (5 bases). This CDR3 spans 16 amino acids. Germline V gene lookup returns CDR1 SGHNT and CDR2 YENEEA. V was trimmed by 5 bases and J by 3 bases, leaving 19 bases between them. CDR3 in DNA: TGTGCCAGCAGCCCCGGGCGGGCCGGGGTGGAAGAGACCCAGTACTTC. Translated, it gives CASSPGRAGVEETQYF.

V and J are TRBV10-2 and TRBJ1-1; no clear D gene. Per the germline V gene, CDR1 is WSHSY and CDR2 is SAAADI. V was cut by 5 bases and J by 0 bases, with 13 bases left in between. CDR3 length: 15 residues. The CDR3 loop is CASSPELIMNTEAFF. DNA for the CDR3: TGCGCCAGCAGTCCCGAACTAATAATGAACACTGAAGCTTTCTTT.

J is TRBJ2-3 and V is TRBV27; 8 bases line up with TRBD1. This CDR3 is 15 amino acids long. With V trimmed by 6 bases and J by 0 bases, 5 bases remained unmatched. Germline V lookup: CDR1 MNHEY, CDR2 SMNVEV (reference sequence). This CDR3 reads CASSPGTGSTDTQYF. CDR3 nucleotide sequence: TGTGCCAGCAGCCCCGGGACAGGTAGCACAGATACGCAGTATTTT.

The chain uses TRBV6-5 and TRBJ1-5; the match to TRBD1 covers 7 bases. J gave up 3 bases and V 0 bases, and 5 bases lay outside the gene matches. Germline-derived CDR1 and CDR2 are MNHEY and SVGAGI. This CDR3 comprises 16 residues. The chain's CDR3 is CASSYSSGQDNQPQHF. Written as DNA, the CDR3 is TGTGCCAGCAGTTACTCGAGTGGACAGGACAATCAGCCCCAGCATTTT.

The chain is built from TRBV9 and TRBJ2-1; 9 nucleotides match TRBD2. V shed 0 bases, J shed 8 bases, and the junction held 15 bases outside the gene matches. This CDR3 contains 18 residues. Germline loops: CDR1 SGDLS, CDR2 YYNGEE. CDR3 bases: TGTGCCAGCAGCGTAGCCGTTAGCGGGAGCGCGAGGAGCCATGAGCAGTTCTTC. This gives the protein CASSVAVSGSARSHEQFF.